These 4 T cell receptor beta chains came from one sample sequenced in a study of radiation and T cells in renal cell carcinoma. The repertoire was sequenced with immunoSEQ multiplex PCR; TCRdb's copy has only in-frame clones and lacks some. This table holds roughly 3,700 clones, approximately 83% found once. The treatment was: treatment-naive control, cytoreductive nephrectomy. This specimen was tumor tissue, taken from a patient whose treatment was nephrectomy without radiotherapy. These receptors all come from a middle-aged man with renal cell carcinoma.

This chain connects TRBV29-1 to TRBJ1-1; 10 nucleotides agree with TRBD1. With 0 bases clipped from V and 5 bases from J, the junction kept 6 bases outside the gene matches. The germline V gene encodes CDR1 SQVTM and CDR2 ANQGSEA. The CDR3 spans 15 residues. The CDR3 reads CSVEDLGQGNTEAFF. The DNA of the CDR3 is TGCAGCGTTGAAGACCTGGGACAGGGGAATACTGAAGCTTTCTTT.

There are a few counts of this clone. The chain carries TRBV19 and TRBJ1-5; D is possibly TRBD1 (5 bases). V was shortened by 5 bases and J by 3 bases, with 14 bases between the two germline ends. In germline, CDR1 is LNHDA, CDR2 SQIVND (reference sequence). The CDR3 is 15 residues long. The DNA of the CDR3 is TGTGCCAGTAGTTTCCGAGGGGATTTCAATCAGCCCCAGCATTTT. Protein: CASSFRGDFNQPQHF.

Here the CDR3 reads CASSPGQGQETQYF. The CDR3 DNA is TGTGCCAGCAGCCCAGGGCAGGGCCAAGAGACCCAGTACTTC. The chain recombines TRBV11-2 with TRBJ2-5; TRBD1 might be the D (5 bases). The germline CDR1 and CDR2 sequences are SGHAT and FQNNGV. Trimming left V 5 bases short and J 1 base short, with 11 bases between. The CDR3 has 14 residues.

J is TRBJ2-5 and V is TRBV6-6; TRBD2 aligns across 7 bases. The CDR3 sequence is 16 residues long. V shed 8 bases and J 5 bases; nucleotides not matched to a gene: 17. Germline CDR1 MNHNY, CDR2 SVGAGI (reference sequence). CDR3 residues: CASDPIPWEGEETQYF. Written as DNA, the CDR3 is TGTGCCAGCGACCCCATCCCGTGGGAGGGCGAGGAGACCCAGTACTTC.